This T cell receptor (beta chain) was recorded in a study of immune characterization of retroperitoneal liposarcoma. This clonotype was picked up a small number of times. TCRdb processed the PCR reads anew with MiXCR; each CDR3 protein has one entry. The repertoire holds around 1,000 distinct CDR3 sequences, with under 35% as singletons. The receptor's source is a male donor with retroperitoneal liposarcoma. Sequenced: tumor tissue.

Here the CDR3 DNA reads TGTGCCAGCAGTTACTTCGGGGGTTACTCCTACGAGCAGTACTTC. Translation: CASSYFGGYSYEQYF. The rearrangement uses TRBV6-6 and TRBJ2-1; a weak D match, TRBD2 (6 bases). The J call is in doubt because the DNA end fits TRBJ2-7 better. CDR1 MNHNY and CDR2 SVGAGI come from the germline V gene (reference sequence). This CDR3 has 15 residues.